The rows below give T cell receptor beta chains drawn from one sample of a study of T cells after yellow fever vaccination. TCRdb recomputed calls from the 5' RACE reads with MiXCR, one row per CDR3 protein. The data show about 300,000 distinct CDR3 sequences, with roughly 9% seen just once and 3% to 4% held by the top ten. The specimen was CD4+ T cells sorted from PBMCs, collected 5 days after the yellow fever booster vaccination. The receptors stem from a man younger than 35 who received the YFV17D yellow fever vaccine. Each CDR3 is given with its conserved first and last residue. D genes are given only for firm matches. Expanded clones get a size class; other rows say once, few or many, or leave the size out.

clone_size: few
v_call: TRBV20-1
j_call: TRBJ2-4
d_call: -
cdr3_nt: TGCAGTGCTGGACCGCATGTTAACATTCAGTACTTC
cdr3_aa: CSAGPHVNIQYF

clone_size: -
v_call: TRBV9
j_call: TRBJ2-7
d_call: TRBD1
cdr3_nt: TGTGCCAGCAGCGCCGGGACAGGGGGCTCCGGCGAGCAGTACTTC
cdr3_aa: CASSAGTGGSGEQYF

clone_size: many
v_call: TRBV7-2
j_call: TRBJ1-1
d_call: TRBD1
cdr3_nt: TGTGCCAGCAGCCCCACGGGACAGAGAGATGAAGCTTTCTTT
cdr3_aa: CASSPTGQRDEAFF

clone_size: few
v_call: TRBV5-1
j_call: TRBJ2-7
d_call: TRBD1
cdr3_nt: TGCGCCAGCAGCCGGACAGGGGGTGGCTACGAGCAGTACTTC
cdr3_aa: CASSRTGGGYEQYF

clone_size: few
v_call: TRBV7-3
j_call: TRBJ1-1
d_call: -
cdr3_nt: TGTGCCAGCAGCTCGGCGGCAGGGGCGGGGAGGACTGAAGCTTTCTTT
cdr3_aa: CASSSAAGAGRTEAFF

clone_size: few
v_call: TRBV18
j_call: TRBJ2-7
d_call: TRBD1
cdr3_nt: TGTGCCAGCTCACCTAATGCCGGGACAGCTTCCTACGAGCAGTACTTC
cdr3_aa: CASSPNAGTASYEQYF

clone_size: once
v_call: TRBV20-1
j_call: TRBJ2-5
d_call: TRBD2
cdr3_nt: TGCCAGACTAGCGCACAAGAGACCCAGTACTTC
cdr3_aa: CQTSAQETQYF

clone_size: -
v_call: TRBV4-1
j_call: TRBJ1-5
d_call: TRBD1
cdr3_nt: TGCGCCAGCAGCCATCCCGGGACAGGGTACAATCAGCCCCAGCATTTT
cdr3_aa: CASSHPGTGYNQPQHF

clone_size: -
v_call: TRBV20-1
j_call: TRBJ2-1
d_call: TRBD2
cdr3_nt: TGCAGTGCTAGAGTGAACGGGGGAGGGTCCTACAATGAGCAGTTCTTC
cdr3_aa: CSARVNGGGSYNEQFF

clone_size: many
v_call: TRBV12-3/TRBV12-4
j_call: TRBJ2-1
d_call: -
cdr3_nt: TGTGCCAGCAGGAGATCCAGGGTAGTGGCCTACAATGAGCAGTTCTTC
cdr3_aa: CASRRSRVVAYNEQFF

clone_size: -
v_call: TRBV5-5
j_call: TRBJ2-2
d_call: TRBD1
cdr3_nt: TGTGCCAGCAGCAATACAGGGGGACGGGGGGAGCTGTTTTTT
cdr3_aa: CASSNTGGRGELFF

clone_size: many
v_call: TRBV28
j_call: TRBJ2-3
d_call: -
cdr3_nt: TGTGCCAGCACCCGACAGACTTTCACAGATACGCAGTATTTT
cdr3_aa: CASTRQTFTDTQYF

clone_size: -
v_call: TRBV7-7
j_call: TRBJ2-1
d_call: -
cdr3_nt: TGTGCTAGCAGCCCCACCCGGACAGTCAATGAGCAGTTCTTC
cdr3_aa: CASSPTRTVNEQFF

clone_size: -
v_call: TRBV12-3/TRBV12-4
j_call: TRBJ1-4
d_call: -
cdr3_nt: TGTGCCAGCAGTTTTTTGGGGACTAATGAAAAACTGTTTTTT
cdr3_aa: CASSFLGTNEKLFF

clone_size: many
v_call: TRBV20-1
j_call: TRBJ2-4
d_call: -
cdr3_nt: TGCAGTGCTAGAGATCCCATGTCGCTAGCCAAAAACATTCAGTACTTC
cdr3_aa: CSARDPMSLAKNIQYF

clone_size: few
v_call: TRBV11-3
j_call: TRBJ2-2
d_call: -
cdr3_nt: TGTGCCAGCAGCCCAAGGGTCGGGGAGCTGTTTTTT
cdr3_aa: CASSPRVGELFF

clone_size: few
v_call: TRBV7-9
j_call: TRBJ2-3
d_call: TRBD2
cdr3_nt: TGTGCCAGCAGCTTAAATATAGCGGGGGGCACAGATACGCAGTATTTT
cdr3_aa: CASSLNIAGGTDTQYF

clone_size: -
v_call: TRBV25-1
j_call: TRBJ1-4
d_call: TRBD1
cdr3_nt: TGTGCCAGCAAGTCCAGGGGGACTGAAAAACTGTTTTTT
cdr3_aa: CASKSRGTEKLFF

clone_size: few
v_call: TRBV9
j_call: TRBJ2-3
d_call: TRBD2
cdr3_nt: TGTGCCAGCAGTCCCGGACTAGAAGCAGATACGCAGTATTTT
cdr3_aa: CASSPGLEADTQYF

clone_size: few
v_call: TRBV7-2
j_call: TRBJ2-5
d_call: -
cdr3_nt: TGTGCCAGCAGCTTAGTAACGTGGGAGACCCAGTACTTC
cdr3_aa: CASSLVTWETQYF

clone_size: few
v_call: TRBV5-6
j_call: TRBJ1-1
d_call: -
cdr3_nt: TGTGCCAGCAGCTTGGCCGAGGTAACTGAAGCTTTCTTT
cdr3_aa: CASSLAEVTEAFF

clone_size: few
v_call: TRBV5-6
j_call: TRBJ1-1
d_call: -
cdr3_nt: TGTGCCAGCAGCTTGGCCCCCCCACACAGAAACACTGAAGCTTTCTTT
cdr3_aa: CASSLAPPHRNTEAFF

clone_size: -
v_call: TRBV30
j_call: TRBJ2-5
d_call: -
cdr3_nt: TGTGCCTGGACCAGGTCAGGGAACCAAGAGACCCAGTACTTC
cdr3_aa: CAWTRSGNQETQYF

clone_size: many
v_call: TRBV12-3/TRBV12-4
j_call: TRBJ2-5
d_call: TRBD1
cdr3_nt: TGTGCCAGCAGTCGCGGGACAGGGAAGTCAGTGGGGCAAGAGACCCAGTACTTC
cdr3_aa: CASSRGTGKSVGQETQYF

clone_size: many
v_call: TRBV12-3/TRBV12-4
j_call: TRBJ2-5
d_call: TRBD1
cdr3_nt: TGTGCCAGCAGTTTCGGGGCAGGGGGCCGAACCCAGTACTTC
cdr3_aa: CASSFGAGGRTQYF

clone_size: few
v_call: TRBV6-5
j_call: TRBJ1-1
d_call: -
cdr3_nt: TGTGCCAGCAGTTACAGGGAGTCGACCGAAGCTTTCTTT
cdr3_aa: CASSYRESTEAFF

clone_size: -
v_call: TRBV7-3
j_call: TRBJ1-3
d_call: TRBD1
cdr3_nt: TGTGCCAGCAGCTCCTCCGGGACAGGGATCCCTGGAAACACCATATATTTT
cdr3_aa: CASSSSGTGIPGNTIYF

clone_size: many
v_call: TRBV4-3
j_call: TRBJ2-2
d_call: -
cdr3_nt: TGCGCCAGCAGCCAAGAGGGCGTCACCGGGGAGCTGTTTTTT
cdr3_aa: CASSQEGVTGELFF

clone_size: few
v_call: TRBV20-1
j_call: TRBJ2-2
d_call: TRBD1
cdr3_nt: TGCAGTGCTAGGGGGACAGCGAACACCGGGGAGCTGTTTTTT
cdr3_aa: CSARGTANTGELFF

clone_size: -
v_call: TRBV11-2
j_call: TRBJ1-3
d_call: -
cdr3_nt: TGTGCCAGCAGCTTAGGTGGACCGACCTCTGGAAACACCATATATTTT
cdr3_aa: CASSLGGPTSGNTIYF

clone_size: -
v_call: TRBV19
j_call: TRBJ2-3
d_call: -
cdr3_nt: TGTGCCAGTAGTATCCGGGTTAGCACAGATACGCAGTATTTT
cdr3_aa: CASSIRVSTDTQYF

clone_size: few
v_call: TRBV9
j_call: TRBJ1-1
d_call: -
cdr3_nt: TGTGCCAGCAGCCCATGGGGGGGTATGAACACTGAAGCTTTCTTT
cdr3_aa: CASSPWGGMNTEAFF

clone_size: few
v_call: TRBV5-1
j_call: TRBJ2-5
d_call: -
cdr3_nt: TGCGCCAGCACCGCCACGACTAGGTCCGATGAGACCCAGTACTTC
cdr3_aa: CASTATTRSDETQYF

clone_size: few
v_call: TRBV6-5
j_call: TRBJ2-7
d_call: TRBD1
cdr3_nt: TGTGCCAGCAGCAGACAGGGGCCGATTTACGAGCAGTACTTC
cdr3_aa: CASSRQGPIYEQYF

clone_size: few
v_call: TRBV28
j_call: TRBJ2-7
d_call: -
cdr3_nt: TGTGCCAGCAGTCCGGGGCAGTCCCACGAGCAGTACTTC
cdr3_aa: CASSPGQSHEQYF

clone_size: few
v_call: TRBV25-1
j_call: TRBJ2-3
d_call: -
cdr3_nt: TGTGCCAGCAGTGGAGAGGACACCTCTAGCACAGATACGCAGTATTTT
cdr3_aa: CASSGEDTSSTDTQYF

clone_size: -
v_call: TRBV6-5
j_call: TRBJ1-2
d_call: -
cdr3_nt: TGTGCCAGCAGTTCTCCAGCTTCGGGTCGGGACTATGGCTACACCTTC
cdr3_aa: CASSSPASGRDYGYTF